Below are 24 T cell receptor beta chains sequenced from a single sample in a study of CD8 T cells in ankylosing spondylitis. In TCRdb, the 5' RACE reads were re-called with MiXCR into one record per CDR3 protein. The data hold 250,000 or so distinct CDR3 sequences, with around 11% observed a single time. The sequencing sample was made of blood, either unsorted or a sorted T cell fraction (not recorded which). All receptors derive from a male donor with ankylosing spondylitis or in good health (not recorded which).

This clonotype showed up just a few times. J is TRBJ2-1 and V is TRBV28; D unclear. The V end lost 6 bases, the J end lost 3 bases, and 15 bases lay between the germline ends. The CDR3 extends over 15 amino acids. Germline V gives CDR1 MDHEN, CDR2 SYDVKM. DNA of the CDR3: TGTGCCAGCAGCCCTAGTAAATTTATCTACAATGAGCAGTTCTTC. Residues: CASSPSKFIYNEQFF.

This clonotype was counted ten times or more. This sequence joins TRBV12-3 or TRBV12-4 and TRBJ2-2; 8 bases fit TRBD1. V was clipped by 1 base and J by 7 bases; unmatched bases: 8. The length of the CDR3 is 16 residues. The CDR3 sequence: CASSLGLQGADGELFF. DNA for the CDR3: TGTGCCAGCAGTTTAGGGCTCCAGGGGGCCGACGGGGAGCTGTTTTTT.

The genes are TRBV7-8 and TRBJ2-1; 10 bases fit TRBD1. Per the germline V gene, CDR1 is SGHVS and CDR2 is FQNEAQ. This CDR3 is built from 16 residues. Germline trimming cut 1 base from V and 3 bases from J; bases unmatched to any gene: 3. CDR3 protein: CASSLGDRGSYNEQFF. CDR3 nucleotide sequence: TGTGCCAGCAGCTTAGGGGACAGGGGTAGCTACAATGAGCAGTTCTTC.

This clonotype was counted many times. The V call is TRBV27, the J call TRBJ2-5; D unclear. V lost 8 bases, J lost 4 bases, and 8 bases lay in between. The germline gives CDR1 MNHEY, CDR2 SMNVEV (reference sequence). The CDR3 loop spans 11 amino acids. This CDR3 reads CASHHAETQYF. The CDR3 DNA reads as TGTGCCAGCCACCACGCAGAGACCCAGTACTTC.

This clonotype came up many times. V and J are TRBV6-1 and TRBJ1-2, with 7 bases that match TRBD1. The V segment lost 6 bases and the J segment 1 base; nucleotides outside the gene matches: 8. Germline loops: CDR1 MNHNS, CDR2 SASEGT. The CDR3 extends over 15 amino acids. The CDR3 DNA reads TGTGCCAGCAGCCTATCGGACAGGAGTAACTATGGCTACACCTTC. It translates to CASSLSDRSNYGYTF.

The chain links TRBV3-1 to TRBJ2-5; D is possibly TRBD2 (7 bases). Germline-derived CDR1 and CDR2 are LGHDT and YNNKEL (reference sequence). Trimming left V 6 bases short and J 1 base short, with 18 bases between. The CDR3 covers 16 residues. The CDR3 sequence: CASSGGASGPQETQYF. DNA for the CDR3: TGTGCCAGCAGTGGGGGGGCTAGCGGACCCCAAGAGACCCAGTACTTC.

This clonotype was seen many times. One end of the junction is discordant with germline, which a read error may explain. The chain links TRBV4-1 to TRBJ2-1; D is perhaps TRBD1 (5 bases). The CDR3 sequence is 13 residues long. CDR1 and CDR2 (germline): MGHRA, YSYEKL. In nucleotides, the CDR3 is TGCGCCAGCAGCCAAGATTTTGACAGAAGATTGAACTTC. Protein sequence: CASSQDFDRRLNF.

V usage is TRBV20-1 and J usage is TRBJ2-3, with D uncertain. Trimming took 0 bases from V and 2 from J, leaving 9 bases between them. Germline CDR1 reads DFQATT; CDR2 reads SNEGSKA (reference sequence). This CDR3 is 14 amino acids long. Here the CDR3 DNA reads TGCAGTGCTAGAGATCCATCTTCCACAGATACGCAGTATTTT. Translated, it gives CSARDPSSTDTQYF.

This clonotype has a handful of counts. This chain uses TRBV7-6 with TRBJ2-5; tentative D call: TRBD1 (6 bases). V was shortened by 5 bases and J by 4 bases, with 14 bases between the two germline ends. The CDR3 extends over 14 amino acids. Germline V lookup: CDR1 SGHVS, CDR2 FNYEAQ. The DNA of the CDR3 is TGTGCCAGCAGCCCCCAACAGGGAGTAGAGACCCAGTACTTC. Translation gives CASSPQQGVETQYF.

The J gene is TRBJ2-3, the V gene TRBV21-1. TRBV21-1 counts as a pseudogene. CDR3 size: 14 residues. The CDR3 region has the DNA TGTGCCAGCAGCTCAAAGGCTCCAGGAGATACGCAGTATTTT. Its protein product is CASSSKAPGDTQYF.

The sample holds many counts of this clonotype. The rearrangement links TRBV12-3 or TRBV12-4 to TRBJ2-5; D remains ambiguous. This CDR3 comprises 12 residues. The V end lost 6 bases, the J end lost 0 bases, and 5 bases lay between the germline ends. For the CDR3, the DNA is TGTGCCAGCAGAGGAAACCAAGAGACCCAGTACTTC. Its translation: CASRGNQETQYF.

This chain links TRBV5-1 with TRBJ2-6; the D is unclear. This CDR3 contains 15 residues. V was pared by 0 bases and J by 1 base, with 5 bases between. CDR1 SGHRS and CDR2 YFSETQ come from the germline V gene. CDR3 sequence (DNA): TGCGCCAGCAGCTTGGCGGAGTCTGGGGCCAACGTCCTGACTTTC. Protein: CASSLAESGANVLTF.

At least ten counts were recorded for this clonotype. The genes are TRBV6-5 and TRBJ2-7, with D maybe TRBD1 (6 bases). The CDR3 extends over 12 amino acids. Germline V gives CDR1 MNHEY, CDR2 SVGAGI. Trimming stripped 6 bases from V and 6 bases from J, with 12 bases between. CDR3 protein: CASSPGTSEQYF. Written as DNA, the CDR3 is TGTGCCAGCAGCCCCGGGACATCCGAGCAGTACTTC.

In its sample, this clonotype was seen many times. The rearrangement joins TRBV5-1 to TRBJ2-7, with D unresolved. The CDR3 totals 15 residues. V lost 1 base and J 1 base, leaving 12 bases between the germline ends. The V gene's germline CDR1 is SGHRS and CDR2 YFSETQ. Written as DNA, the CDR3 is TGCGCCAGCAGCTTGCTGGGGATCCTGTCCTACGAGCAGTACTTC. This gives the protein CASSLLGILSYEQYF.

The table lists this clonotype with a few counts. The chain carries TRBV5-5 and TRBJ2-5; D is unresolved. The CDR3 totals 15 residues. Germline V CDR1 and CDR2: SGHKS, YYEKEE (reference sequence). Trimming took off 0 bases at V and 4 bases at J, with 13 bases between the two ends. CDR3 bases: TGTGCCAGCAGCTTGGGGACCATACGGGCAGAGACCCAGTACTTC. This gives the protein CASSLGTIRAETQYF.

This clonotype was recorded many times. This rearrangement joins TRBV12-3 or TRBV12-4 to TRBJ1-4; 8 nucleotides line up with TRBD1. CDR3 size: 14 residues. V lost 3 bases and J lost 8; bases outside the gene matches: 5. The chain's CDR3 is CASSFKQGGEKLFF. As DNA, the CDR3 is TGTGCCAGCAGTTTCAAACAGGGGGGCGAAAAACTGTTTTTT.

Notes on this clonotype: An end of the junction does not agree with germline; a read error may underlie this. V gene TRBV30 combines with J gene TRBJ1-5, with unresolved D. The CDR3 consists of 12 residues. From germline, CDR1 is GTSNPN and CDR2 SVGIG (reference sequence). The CDR3 loop reads CARSVPVQPQHF. The CDR3 DNA sequence: TGTGCCCGGAGTGTACCCGTTCAGCCCCAGCATTTT.

This clonotype occurred a few times. This chain uses TRBV5-1 with TRBJ2-3, with 8 bases lining up with TRBD2. CDR1 and CDR2 from the germline V gene are SGHRS and YFSETQ. The CDR3 consists of 17 residues. V was pared by 0 bases and J by 2 bases, with 8 bases of the junction left unmatched. The CDR3 nucleotides read TGCGCCAGCAGCTTGGGGCGTCGGGGGGGGACCACAGATACGCAGTATTTT. This gives the protein CASSLGRRGGTTDTQYF. Full variable domain (outside the CDR3, taken from reference TRBV5-1 and TRBJ2-3): KAGVTQTPRYLIKTRGQQVTLSCSPISGHRSVSWYQQTPGQGLQFLFEYFSETQRNKGNFPGRFSGRQFSNSRSEMNVSTLELGDSALYLCASSLGRRGGTTDTQYFGPGTRLTVL.

The table lists this clonotype with many counts. The rearrangement joins TRBV5-1 to TRBJ1-1; D remains ambiguous. The CDR3 consists of 13 residues. V lost 4 bases and J 3 bases, leaving 10 bases between the germline ends. CDR1 is SGHRS, CDR2 YFSETQ, per germline. The CDR3 sequence is CASSEAGYTEAFF. CDR3 nucleotide sequence: TGCGCCAGCAGCGAGGCCGGGTACACTGAAGCTTTCTTT.

This clonotype was recorded many times. The chain employs TRBV6-1 and TRBJ1-1; possibly TRBD1 for D (5 bases). Germline V gene data show CDR1 as MNHNS and CDR2 as SASEGT. CDR3 length: 14 residues. V was cut by 3 bases and J by 11 bases, with 19 bases left in between. CDR3 nucleotides: TGTGCCAGCAGTGACCCACCGCACAGGCTAGGGGCTTTCTTT. Its protein product is CASSDPPHRLGAFF.

This clonotype was observed a handful of times. V gene TRBV5-6 combines with J gene TRBJ2-5; D not resolved. Germline V CDR1 and CDR2: SGHDT, YYEEEE. The CDR3 contains 13 residues. The V gene lost 6 bases and the J gene lost 7 bases, with 16 bases spanning the gap. The CDR3 sequence is CASILTRKRTQYF. For the CDR3, the DNA is TGTGCCAGCATCCTCACAAGGAAAAGGACCCAGTACTTC.

This clonotype has ten or more counts. J is TRBJ1-5 and V is TRBV3-1; a possible D gene is TRBD1 (6 bases). CDR3 length equals 12 residues. Germline-derived CDR1 and CDR2 are LGHDT and YNNKEL (reference sequence). Trimming cost V 6 bases and J 6 bases, with 9 bases left between them. This CDR3 is CASSTGLQPQHF. DNA for the CDR3: TGTGCCAGCAGTACAGGGCTTCAGCCCCAGCATTTT.

This clonotype was seen many times. The chain uses TRBV3-1 and TRBJ1-5, with D hard to call. The CDR3 is 14 residues long. The germline gives CDR1 LGHDT, CDR2 YNNKEL (reference sequence). Deletions cut 4 bases from V and 2 bases from J, with 9 bases between. CDR3 bases: TGTGCCAGCAGCCGCACTACAGGCAATCAGCCCCAGCATTTT. Protein sequence: CASSRTTGNQPQHF. Drawing the rest from reference TRBV3-1 and TRBJ1-5, the complete variable domain is DTAVSQTPKYLVTQMGNDKSIKCEQNLGHDTMYWYKQDSKKFLKIMFSYNNKELIINETVPNRFSPKSPDKAHLNLHINSLELGDSAVYFCASSRTTGNQPQHFGDGTRLSIL.

In this sample, this clonotype turned up many times. This chain connects TRBV20-1 to TRBJ2-7; D unresolved. This CDR3 is 12 amino acids long. From germline, CDR1 is DFQATT and CDR2 SNEGSKA (reference sequence). Trimming took 4 bases from V and 6 from J, leaving 13 bases between them. Written as DNA, the CDR3 is TGCAGTGCTAACGGTGTGGGTTTCGAGCAGTACTTC. This codes for CSANGVGFEQYF.